This T cell receptor beta chain appears in the sequencing data of a study of cytomegalovirus exposure and HLA in healthy donors. It was with 60 Vbeta and 13 Jbeta primers that the PCR ran. Authors' data handling: Among the unique TCR beta chains that a later analysis counted, about 81 million in all, about 10 million were shared. Clones were sequenced by immunoSEQ multiplex PCR, and TCRdb holds only the in-frame ones, with some missing. For V, J and clone size, that table is used; D and trimming come from the DNA. The table lists 90,000 to 120,000 clones, over 60% of them singletons, with 4.2% in the top ten. In nominal health when sampled, donors likely had unrecorded immune exposures nonetheless. What was sequenced was PBMCs. This receptor was taken from a male donor in good health and CMV-seronegative.

As DNA, the CDR3 is TGTGCCAGCAGCTCTCGACAGGGCTCCACTGAAGCTTTCTTT. Residues: CASSSRQGSTEAFF. The chain combines TRBV7-9 with TRBJ1-1, with 7 nucleotides matching TRBD1. This CDR3 has 14 residues. V shed 4 bases and J 4 bases; nucleotides not matched to a gene: 6. Germline values: CDR1 SEHNR, CDR2 FQNEAQ (reference sequence).